The entry below gives a single T cell receptor (beta chain) sequence along with its context. The antigen remains undetermined. The data were obtained in a study of PD-L1 blockade in urothelial cancer. Study-level findings and limits: Larger 3-week expansion of tumor-associated blood clones was seen in durable-benefit patients.

Only in-frame clones appear in the TCRdb table, and some are missing; sequencing was by immunoSEQ multiplex PCR. Of 35,000 to 45,000 clones listed, more than 75% are singletons. The sequencing used PBMCs, collected around atezolizumab (anti-PD-L1) treatment. The origin of this receptor is a woman aged 60 to 75 with urothelial cancer.

The DNA for the CDR3 is TGTGCCAGCAGTTGGACTAGCGGGTCCTACGAGCAGTACTTC. Protein: CASSWTSGSYEQYF. The chain joins TRBV6-1 to TRBJ2-7; 11 bases fit TRBD2. Germline trimming cut 5 bases from V and 1 base from J; bases unmatched to any gene: 1. From germline, CDR1 is MNHNS and CDR2 SASEGT. The CDR3 loop spans 14 amino acids.